These 18 T cell receptor beta chains originate from one sample sequenced in a study of cytomegalovirus exposure and HLA in healthy donors. PCR primers comprised 60 Vbeta and 13 Jbeta primers. Only in-frame clones appear in the TCRdb table, and some are missing; sequencing was by immunoSEQ multiplex PCR. The profile shows 200,000 or so clones, 70% to 85% of them singletons. Sequenced input: PBMCs. The receptors were sampled from a boy aged 2 to 10 in good health and CMV-seronegative.

The V gene is TRBV2, the J gene TRBJ2-7; unclear D gene. Trimming removed 8 bases at V and 2 bases at J, with 4 bases between. The germline V gene has CDR1 SNHLY and CDR2 FYNNEI. The CDR3 is 10 amino acids. This CDR3 is CASSTYEQYF. CDR3 nucleotides: TGTGCCAGCTCCACCTACGAGCAGTACTTC.

The chain couples TRBV10-1 to TRBJ2-7, with TRBD1 as a possible D gene (5 bases). This CDR3 has 17 residues. The V end lost 4 bases, the J end lost 4 bases, and 23 bases lay between the germline ends. CDR1 is WNHNN and CDR2 is SYGVQD in the germline V gene (reference sequence). CDR3 bases: TGCGCCAGCAGTGGAGGCAGGCGGCAGGGCAACTGGTACGAGCAGTACTTC. The encoded protein is CASSGGRRQGNWYEQYF.

J is TRBJ2-3 and V is TRBV2, with D unclear. The CDR3 length is 15 residues. The germline V and J ends were trimmed by 4 bases and 4 bases, with 15 bases remaining between them. CDR1 SNHLY and CDR2 FYNNEI come from the germline V gene. CDR3: CASSGQSVRADTQYF. The CDR3 DNA follows: TGTGCCAGCAGTGGGCAGTCGGTTCGGGCAGATACGCAGTATTTT.

The rearrangement uses TRBV7-4 and TRBJ2-7; 7 bases agree with TRBD2. Germline CDR1 reads SGHVT; CDR2 reads SQSDAQ. CDR3 length: 10 amino acids. The CDR3 DNA reads TGTGCGTACGGGGGGTACGAGCAGTACTTC. Translating it yields CAYGGYEQYF.

The chain combines TRBV6-1 with TRBJ1-1, with D unclear. CDR3 length equals 14 residues. Germline CDR1 and CDR2: MNHNS and SASEGT. Between the trimmed V and J ends, which lost 7 bases and 5 bases, there was a span of 17 bases. As DNA, the CDR3 is TGTGCCAGCAAGCGGGCCGGCGGGTCGACTGAAGCTTTCTTT. Its protein product is CASKRAGGSTEAFF.

The chain uses TRBV2 and TRBJ1-5, with a weak D call TRBD1 (5 bases). V was clipped by 0 bases and J by 7 bases, with 13 bases between them. The CDR3 length is 15 residues. Germline V gene data show CDR1 as SNHLY and CDR2 as FYNNEI. The CDR3 coding sequence is TGTGCCAGCAGTGAAGCCCAGGGCCCCCTCCAGCCCCAGCATTTT. It encodes CASSEAQGPLQPQHF. Filled out from reference TRBV2 and TRBJ1-5, the complete variable domain reads EPEVTQTPSHQVTQMGQEVILRCVPISNHLYFYWYRQILGQKVEFLVSFYNNEISEKSEIFDDQFSVERPDGSNFTLKIRSTKLEDSAMYFCASSEAQGPLQPQHFGDGTRLSIL.

The gene calls are TRBV6-6 and TRBJ2-7; a possible D gene is TRBD2 (5 bases). CDR1 is MNHNY and CDR2 is SVGAGI in the germline V gene (reference sequence). V dropped 4 bases and J dropped 4 bases, with 11 bases sitting between them. The CDR3 covers 13 residues. The CDR3: CASSSVLEYEQYF. CDR3 nucleotides: TGTGCCAGCAGTTCCGTACTAGAGTACGAGCAGTACTTC.

The V gene is TRBV5-1, the J gene TRBJ2-2; 7 bases align to TRBD1. Germline assignment: CDR1 SGHRS and CDR2 YFSETQ. The V segment lost 5 bases and the J segment 4 bases; nucleotides outside the gene matches: 5. The CDR3 covers 14 residues. The CDR3 sequence: CASSRQGPTGELFF. The CDR3 DNA reads as TGCGCCAGCAGTCGACAGGGCCCCACCGGGGAGCTGTTTTTT.

The chain is built from TRBV5-1 and TRBJ2-5; tentative D call: TRBD2 (7 bases). Trimming left V 1 base short and J 1 base short, with 11 bases between. Germline lookup yields CDR1 SGHRS and CDR2 YFSETQ. CDR3 size: 15 residues. CDR3 nucleotide sequence: TGCGCCAGCAGCTTGAGAGGGGGGGTCCAAGAGACCCAGTACTTC. Translation: CASSLRGGVQETQYF.

The table lists this clone with a few counts. This chain uses TRBV4-3 with TRBJ1-4; D remains unclear. CDR3 length equals 12 residues. Germline V gene data show CDR1 as LGHNA and CDR2 as YSLEER. Trimming took 0 bases from V and 12 from J, leaving 8 bases between them. The CDR3 coding sequence is TGCGCCAGCAGCCAAGACTCTTCCGAACTGTTTTTT. Translating gives CASSQDSSELFF.

This rearrangement joins TRBV10-3 to TRBJ1-4, with D unclear. The CDR3 consists of 14 residues. Germline lookup yields CDR1 ENHRY and CDR2 SYGVKD. V was cut by 2 bases and J by 3 bases, with 7 bases left in between. CDR3 sequence reads: CAISESAPNEKLFF. The CDR3 DNA sequence: TGTGCCATCAGTGAGAGCGCCCCTAATGAAAAACTGTTTTTT.

V and J are TRBV6-6 and TRBJ1-1; D is possibly TRBD1 (6 bases). V lost 2 bases to trimming and J lost 2 bases, with 15 bases between them. Germline assignment: CDR1 MNHNY and CDR2 SVGAGI (reference sequence). This CDR3 is built from 16 residues. The CDR3 here is CASSYGIGQSNTEAFF. CDR3 DNA sequence: TGTGCCAGCAGTTACGGTATAGGACAGAGTAACACTGAAGCTTTCTTT.

This clone was recorded a few times. The chain employs TRBV6-6 and TRBJ1-5, with D hard to call. The V gene lost 6 bases and the J gene lost 10 bases, with 16 bases spanning the gap. Germline CDR1 MNHNY, CDR2 SVGAGI (reference sequence). The CDR3 has 13 amino acids. CDR3 residues: CASRPQNLGPQHF. The CDR3, as DNA: TGTGCCAGCAGACCGCAAAACCTAGGACCCCAGCATTTT.

The V gene is TRBV4-3, the J gene TRBJ2-5, with 10 bases lining up with TRBD1. Judging by the DNA end, TRBJ2-7 fits better; the J call may be wrong. There are 14 residues in the CDR3. Germline loops: CDR1 LGHNA, CDR2 YSLEER. CDR3 coding DNA: TGCGCCAGCAGCCTCGACAGGGGGCTATACGAGCAGTACTTC. It codes for CASSLDRGLYEQYF.

This clone has a single count. The V call is TRBV4-1, the J call TRBJ1-2, with D maybe TRBD1 (6 bases). In germline, CDR1 is MGHRA, CDR2 YSYEKL. The length of the CDR3 is 15 residues. Trimming removed 8 bases at V and 5 bases at J, with 21 bases between. The CDR3: CASGVKRDTSYGYTF. The CDR3 DNA reads as TGCGCCAGCGGGGTAAAACGGGACACTTCTTATGGCTACACCTTC.

This clone turned up a few times. The J gene is TRBJ1-1, the V gene TRBV19, with 8 bases aligning to TRBD1. The V and J ends lost 6 bases and 11 bases, in that order; junction bases with no gene match: 14. CDR1 LNHDA and CDR2 SQIVND come from the germline V gene (reference sequence). The CDR3 totals 14 residues. Written as DNA, the CDR3 is TGTGCCAGTAGCCGGGACAGGCCTATCGTCGGGGCTTTCTTT. It codes for CASSRDRPIVGAFF.

The chain is built from TRBV18 and TRBJ2-7, with TRBD2 matching 7 bases. With V trimmed by 2 bases and J by 7 bases, 8 bases remained unmatched. CDR3 length equals 14 residues. Germline CDR1 is KGHSH and CDR2 is LQKENI. CDR3 amino acids: CASSPTRPGGEQYF. The CDR3 nucleotides are TGTGCCAGCTCACCAACTAGGCCCGGGGGGGAGCAGTACTTC.

V gene TRBV6-5 combines with J gene TRBJ1-1, with D maybe TRBD1 (6 bases). Looked up from germline, CDR1 is MNHEY and CDR2 is SVGAGI. The CDR3 covers 13 residues. Trimming stripped 5 bases from V and 5 bases from J, with 12 bases between. In DNA, the CDR3 is TGTGCCAGCAGTAAAATAGGGGGAACTGAAGCTTTCTTT. This translates into CASSKIGGTEAFF.